This T cell receptor (beta chain) was recovered during a study of blood T cell repertoires in COVID-19 (dated by TCRdb to the early 2020s). Context from the whole study: Samples covering the acute and convalescent phases of COVID-19 were provided by collaborators in the United States, Italy and Spain. The prospective study material was composed of cDNA or gDNA derived from T cells, B-cell-depleted T cells, or PBMCs. The dataset comprised deeply sampled blood TCRbeta repertoires from subjects exposed to, actively infected with, or recovered from COVID-19. The repertoires were released in a freely available public database meant as a resource for research on the immune response to SARS-CoV-2. Samples came from the ongoing ImmuneRACE study (first 160 participants) plus 1,254 subjects from 6 global collaborators. A de-identified subject ID, COVID-19 status, age in years and sex were almost always included in the sample metadata. Where available, HLA class I and class II types were taken from metadata supplied by the sample provider and were not determined by assay-based typing. The paper as a whole reports these results and caveats: How much clinical and demographic metadata was included differed by source and by participant, and the metadata was provided uncurated.

As encoded in the germline V gene (reference sequence), CDR1 is LGHDT while CDR2 is YNNKEL. Trimming at the junction amounts to 0 bases on V and 0 bases on J, and the germline ends lie 13 bases apart. Reading from cysteine to phenylalanine, the CDR3 counts 17 amino acids. CDR3 DNA is the only sequence kept; it has 51 bases, read in frame from the first base. TCRbeta CDR3 regions were amplified from genomic DNA using the immunoSEQ Assay, a bias-controlled multiplex PCR. Per the original workflow: The number of nucleated cells in each sample was estimated by amplification of reference gene primers within the assay. To quantify the absolute abundance of each unique TCRbeta CDR3 rearrangement, sequence reads were collapsed and filtered. For each sample, productive Simpson clonality was calculated as the square root of Simpson's diversity index across productive rearrangements. The table comes from immuneACCESS by way of TCRdb, which keeps in-frame sequences with V and J called. Part of the clones is missing from these tables; in studies checked, under half for an unresolved V gene and the rest for unknown reasons. That table furnishes V, J and clone size, whereas the DNA furnished D and trimming. The sample table contains 84,000 or so clones; only one count was recorded for around 80% of them. The top ten constitute about 10% of the sample.

For this clone: Its antigen is still unknown. The record has no base qualities; no much larger clone is one base away.

Each collaborating institution followed its own protocols to collect whole blood in K2EDTA tubes. For TCRbeta analysis, collaborators shipped samples as frozen whole blood, isolated PBMCs, or DNA extracted from either of those sample types. Rearrangement joined TRBV3-1 (or the pseudogene TRBV3-2) to TRBJ2-3, and perhaps TRBD2 as D gene, on 5 matching bases. The sample consisted of peripheral blood. This TCR derives from a man aged 70 or older with acute or convalescent COVID-19. Read as DNA, the sequence is TGTGCCAGCAGCCAAGATTCGAGGGCTATTAGCACAGATACGCAGTATTTT. This translates into CASSQDSRAISTDTQYF.